These 8 T cell receptor beta chains were sequenced from one sample in a study of shared clonotypes between healthy human individuals. Some clones are missing from TCRdb's copy, which holds only in-frame ones; the method was immunoSEQ multiplex PCR. Counted here are roughly 2 million clones, more than 90% occurring once; the ten biggest clones make up more than 0.1%. Material: naive CD4+ T cells sorted from blood. As to subset: CD45RA+ positively selected. The receptor source for this set is a man between 18 and 35 years old in good health.

As for this clone: This sample includes further DNA sequences coding for the same CDR3. The J gene is TRBJ1-4, the V gene TRBV6-5; no clear D. V was shortened by 0 bases and J by 3 bases, with 8 bases between the two germline ends. Germline CDR1 MNHEY, CDR2 SVGAGI. This CDR3 region has 15 residues. The CDR3 protein is CASSYSRAANEKLFF. CDR3 DNA sequence: TGTGCCAGCAGTTACTCCCGGGCCGCTAATGAAAAACTGTTTTTT.

The chain couples TRBV12-5 to TRBJ2-7; D call uncertain. The CDR3 is 12 amino acids. The germline gives CDR1 LGHNT, CDR2 FRNRAP. Trimming pared 5 bases from V and 2 bases from J, leaving 7 bases between. CDR3 nucleotides: TGTGCTAGTGGTCCCGGTCCCTACGAGCAGTACTTC. Its protein is CASGPGPYEQYF.

A note on this clone: Other DNA sequences of this sample code for an identical CDR3. The chain combines TRBV6-5 with TRBJ1-3; 7 nucleotides line up with TRBD1. CDR1 is MNHEY and CDR2 is SVGAGI in the germline V gene. CDR3 length: 14 amino acids. After removal of 4 bases from V and 2 bases from J, the junction contained 2 bases not matched to a gene. The CDR3 bases are TGTGCCAGCAGTTCCGACAGGGCTGGAAACACCATATATTTT. Translation: CASSSDRAGNTIYF.

V and J are TRBV2 and TRBJ2-7, with D possibly being TRBD1 or TRBD2 (5 bases each). Germline CDR1 reads SNHLY; CDR2 reads FYNNEI. This CDR3 region has 14 residues. Trimming shortened V by 6 bases and J by 4 bases, and 16 bases separated the two germline ends. For the CDR3, the DNA is TGTGCCAGCAGAATCTCCGGGGCTCTATACGAGCAGTACTTC. Protein product: CASRISGALYEQYF.

This clone showed up just a few times. Additional DNA sequences in this sample encode the identical CDR3. The rearrangement links TRBV6-1 to TRBJ1-2, with 7 bases matching TRBD1. There are 13 residues in the CDR3. J gave up 8 bases and V 1 base, and 4 bases lay outside the gene matches. The germline V gene encodes CDR1 MNHNS and CDR2 SASEGT. This CDR3 reads CASSEGQGGGYTF. In nucleotides, the CDR3 is TGTGCCAGCAGTGAAGGACAGGGCGGAGGCTACACCTTC.

The gene calls are TRBV19 and TRBJ1-1; D is ambiguous. The CDR3 has 15 residues. In germline, CDR1 is LNHDA, CDR2 SQIVND (reference sequence). Trimming took off 4 bases at V and 1 base at J, with 13 bases between the two ends. DNA for the CDR3: TGTGCCAGTAGTAGTAACGGGGTTCAGAACACTGAAGCTTTCTTT. Protein: CASSSNGVQNTEAFF.

The CDR3 nucleotides read TGTGCCAGCAGCTTTGGAATGACAGGGAAGAACACTGAAGCTTTCTTT. Translated, it gives CASSFGMTGKNTEAFF. The rearrangement links TRBV5-6 to TRBJ1-1, with 7 bases lining up with TRBD1. This CDR3 has 16 amino acids. After removal of 2 bases from V and 1 base from J, the junction contained 8 bases not matched to a gene. CDR1 is SGHDT and CDR2 is YYEEEE in the germline V gene.

CDR3 nucleotide sequence: TGTGCCAGCAGTTACAGTCCGGACAGTGAAAAACTGTTTTTT. Its protein product is CASSYSPDSEKLFF. This chain links TRBV6-5 with TRBJ1-4; TRBD1 is a possible D gene (6 bases). The CDR3 covers 14 residues. CDR1 and CDR2 (germline): MNHEY, SVGAGI. Trimming stripped 2 bases from V and 7 bases from J, with 11 bases between.